The 17 T cell receptor beta chains below come from one sample, sequenced in a study of technical replicates of blood from a handful of donors. Repertoires were generated with immunoSEQ multiplex PCR, while TCRdb's copy carries only in-frame clones and drops some. Among 75,000 to 95,000 clones listed, about 90% were seen once. Sequences were obtained from T cells isolated from PBMCs. These receptors originate from a human donor in good health.

The rearrangement joins TRBV5-4 to TRBJ2-3, with D possibly TRBD1 on 5 matching bases. CDR1 SGHNT and CDR2 YYREEE come from the germline V gene (reference sequence). The CDR3 covers 17 residues. V was cut by 0 bases and J by 8 bases, with 22 bases left in between. The CDR3, as DNA: TGTGCCAGCAGCTTGGGTCAGGGCCTTATCTCCTCGGTTACGCAGTATTTT. Its protein product is CASSLGQGLISSVTQYF.

CDR3: CAISESLRDSYEQYF. The DNA for the CDR3 is TGTGCCATCAGTGAGTCGCTGAGAGATTCGTACGAGCAGTACTTC. The rearrangement uses TRBV10-3 and TRBJ2-7; D is unresolved. Germline CDR1 and CDR2: ENHRY and SYGVKD. CDR3 size: 15 residues. Trimming took 0 bases from V and 4 from J, leaving 13 bases between them.

This clone appeared a single time. The V and J genes are TRBV28 and TRBJ1-4, with D perhaps matching TRBD1 (6 bases). Trimming removed 1 base at V and 6 bases at J, with 12 bases between. The CDR3 extends over 15 amino acids. Germline V CDR1 and CDR2: MDHEN, SYDVKM. The chain's CDR3 is CASSLFGGPDEKLFF. The CDR3 DNA reads TGTGCCAGCAGTTTATTCGGGGGGCCGGATGAAAAACTGTTTTTT.

The V call is TRBV11-3, the J call TRBJ2-5; TRBD1 matches at 9 bases. Germline CDR1 and CDR2: SGHNT and YENEEA. The CDR3 totals 16 residues. V was pared by 0 bases and J by 1 base, with 3 bases of the junction left unmatched. As DNA, the CDR3 is TGTGCCAGCAGCTTAGAGGACAGGGGTTCCCAAGAGACCCAGTACTTC. It codes for CASSLEDRGSQETQYF.

The chain carries TRBV11-2 and TRBJ2-3; 12 bases map to TRBD2. The CDR3 contains 18 residues. CDR1 SGHAT and CDR2 FQNNGV come from the germline V gene. V lost 0 bases, J lost 0 bases, and 4 bases stayed unmatched. CDR3 bases: TGTGCCAGCAGCTTAGATGGACTAGCGGGGACTAGCACAGATACGCAGTATTTT. It encodes CASSLDGLAGTSTDTQYF.

The genes are TRBV5-4 and TRBJ2-3; tentative D call: TRBD2 (6 bases). The V gene's germline CDR1 is SGHNT and CDR2 YYREEE (reference sequence). The CDR3 runs 15 residues. The V and J ends lost 3 bases and 2 bases respectively, with 13 bases between them. DNA for the CDR3: TGTGCCAGCAGCTGGCCGTCGGGGGACACAGATACGCAGTATTTT. As protein: CASSWPSGDTDTQYF.

This clone was recorded a few times. The chain is built from TRBV30 and TRBJ1-1; 10 bases match TRBD1. Germline loops: CDR1 GTSNPN, CDR2 SVGIG (reference sequence). The V gene end was trimmed by 1 base and the J gene end by 7 bases; junction bases not matched to a gene: 3. CDR3 length equals 13 residues. The DNA for the CDR3 is TGTGCCTGGAGTGGGACAGGGGGGTATGAAGCTTTCTTT. Encoded protein: CAWSGTGGYEAFF.

The V call is TRBV4-1, the J call TRBJ2-1; D is perhaps TRBD1 (7 bases). The CDR3 is 15 amino acids. Germline V gene sequence: CDR1 MGHRA, CDR2 YSYEKL. V dropped 0 bases and J dropped 8 bases, with 14 bases sitting between them. The CDR3 here is CASSQELTGRYEQFF. CDR3 nucleotide sequence: TGCGCCAGCAGCCAAGAACTGACAGGGAGGTATGAGCAGTTCTTC.

The chain combines TRBV2 with TRBJ2-5; perhaps TRBD1 as D (6 bases). This CDR3 comprises 14 residues. Germline-derived CDR1 and CDR2 are SNHLY and FYNNEI. V lost 6 bases to trimming and J lost 4 bases, with 15 bases between them. Here the CDR3 reads CASRLDSPLETQYF. In DNA, the CDR3 is TGTGCCAGCAGGCTGGACAGCCCGCTAGAGACCCAGTACTTC.

The V and J genes are TRBV28 and TRBJ1-5; maybe TRBD1 (6 bases). Germline V lookup: CDR1 MDHEN, CDR2 SYDVKM. The CDR3 totals 17 residues. Trimming cost V 4 bases and J 2 bases, with 18 bases left between them. CDR3 in amino acids: CASSYLGQPDGNQPQHF. Here the CDR3 DNA reads TGTGCCAGCAGTTACCTTGGACAGCCCGATGGCAATCAGCCCCAGCATTTT.

This clone appeared a single time. The chain's CDR3 is CATASSGNQPQHF. CDR3 nucleotide sequence: TGTGCCACCGCATCCAGTGGCAATCAGCCCCAGCATTTT. This chain joins TRBV28 and TRBJ1-5; D is ambiguous. Deletions cut 10 bases from V and 2 bases from J, with 12 bases between. The CDR3 length is 13 residues. The V gene's germline CDR1 is MDHEN and CDR2 SYDVKM.

This chain joins TRBV6-5 and TRBJ1-5, with a tentative D call TRBD1 (5 bases). There are 14 residues in the CDR3. Trimming left V 6 bases short and J 6 bases short, with 15 bases between. Germline V gives CDR1 MNHEY, CDR2 SVGAGI. The CDR3 is CASRAPGIRQPQHF. CDR3 bases: TGTGCCAGCAGAGCTCCAGGGATTCGTCAGCCCCAGCATTTT.

The chain employs TRBV28 and TRBJ2-7, with 10 bases identical to TRBD2. The CDR3 length is 14 residues. The V gene's germline CDR1 is MDHEN and CDR2 SYDVKM. With 5 bases clipped from V and 3 bases from J, the junction kept 4 bases outside the gene matches. CDR3 DNA: TGTGCCAGCAGTAAAAGCGGGAGGGACTACGAGCAGTACTTC. Translating it yields CASSKSGRDYEQYF.

The chain has TRBV9 and TRBJ2-3; 11 positions agree with TRBD2. Germline V gene sequence: CDR1 SGDLS, CDR2 YYNGEE. The CDR3 has 17 amino acids. Trimming at V came to 3 bases and at J to 5 bases, leaving 11 bases not matched to a gene. Written as DNA, the CDR3 is TGTGCCAGCAGCGCCCGCTGGGGTAGCGGGGGGGGAGATACGCAGTATTTT. Translating gives CASSARWGSGGGDTQYF.

V and J are TRBV7-9 and TRBJ2-7, with D hard to call. Per germline, CDR1 SEHNR and CDR2 FQNEAQ (reference sequence). V was shortened by 3 bases and J by 2 bases, with 11 bases between the two germline ends. The CDR3 is 14 amino acids. The CDR3 protein is CASSLSESPYEQYF. The CDR3, as DNA: TGTGCCAGCAGCTTGTCGGAGAGCCCCTACGAGCAGTACTTC.

CDR3 sequence reads: CASMGAWALNTEAFF. The CDR3 bases are TGTGCCAGTATGGGGGCGTGGGCTCTAAACACTGAAGCTTTCTTT. The rearrangement joins TRBV19 to TRBJ1-1; a weak D match, TRBD1 (6 bases). The CDR3 is 15 residues long. Trimming stripped 7 bases from V and 2 bases from J, with 17 bases between. The germline CDR1 and CDR2 sequences are LNHDA and SQIVND (reference sequence).

The chain uses TRBV27 and TRBJ2-3; TRBD2 might be the D (6 bases). Between the trimmed V and J ends, which lost 7 bases and 2 bases, there was a span of 13 bases. The germline V gene has CDR1 MNHEY and CDR2 SMNVEV (reference sequence). The CDR3 runs to 14 residues. CDR3 sequence reads: CASTPAGDTDTQYF. CDR3 bases: TGTGCCAGCACCCCAGCGGGTGACACAGATACGCAGTATTTT.